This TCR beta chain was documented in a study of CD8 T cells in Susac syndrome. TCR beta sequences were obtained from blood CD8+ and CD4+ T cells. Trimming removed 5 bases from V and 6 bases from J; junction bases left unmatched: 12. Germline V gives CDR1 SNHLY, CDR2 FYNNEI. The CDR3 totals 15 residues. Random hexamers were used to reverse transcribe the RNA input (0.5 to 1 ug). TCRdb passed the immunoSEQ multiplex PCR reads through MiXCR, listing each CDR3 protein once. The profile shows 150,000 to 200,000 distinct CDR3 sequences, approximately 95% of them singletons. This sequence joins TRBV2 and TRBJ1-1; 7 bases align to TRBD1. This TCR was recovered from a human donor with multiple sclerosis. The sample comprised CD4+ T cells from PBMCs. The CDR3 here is CASSSQRTGLAEAFF. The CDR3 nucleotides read TGTGCCAGCAGTTCACAGAGGACAGGCTTAGCTGAAGCTTTCTTT. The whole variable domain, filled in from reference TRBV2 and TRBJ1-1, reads EPEVTQTPSHQVTQMGQEVILRCVPISNHLYFYWYRQILGQKVEFLVSFYNNEISEKSEIFDDQFSVERPDGSNFTLKIRSTKLEDSAMYFCASSSQRTGLAEAFFGQGTRLTVV.